This T cell receptor beta chain was sequenced in a study of cytomegalovirus exposure and HLA in healthy donors. General study points: Among TCR beta chains of equal frequency, HLA-associated ones were more clonally expanded in a later analysis.

Of note for this clone: Its target is not known.

Healthy people donating bone marrow made up the donors. Amplification used 60 Vbeta primers and 13 Jbeta primers. Assay: immunoSEQ multiplex PCR; the TCRdb copy retains only in-frame clones and omits some. The sample shows 150,000 to 200,000 clones, 75% to 85% of them seen only once. Sequences were obtained from PBMCs. The receptor was isolated from a woman aged 18-29 years in good health and CMV-seropositive.

DNA for the CDR3: TGTGCCAGCAGTGAGAGGGACCAAGAGACCCAGTACTTC. Its protein is CASSERDQETQYF. J is TRBJ2-5 and V is TRBV6-4, with a possible D match to TRBD2 (5 bases). The V gene's germline CDR1 is MRHNA and CDR2 SNTAGT. V shed 3 bases and J shed 0 bases, with 5 bases lying between them. CDR3 size: 13 residues.